One and the same sample provided the 17 T cell receptor beta chains below, sequenced in a study of blood T cell repertoires in COVID-19. TCRdb's copy holds only in-frame clones and misses some; the assay was immunoSEQ multiplex PCR. Found here are under 400,000 clones, around 86% of them singletons; the top ten hold about 4.2%. The material sequenced was PBMCs or T cells enriched from blood (not recorded which). These receptors came from a woman aged 40 to 50 with acute COVID-19.

The sample holds one count of this clone. V usage is TRBV7-9 and J usage is TRBJ1-2; 8 bases agree with TRBD1. This CDR3 has 14 residues. Germline V gene lookup returns CDR1 SEHNR and CDR2 FQNEAQ (reference sequence). The V and J ends lost 1 base and 5 bases, in that order; junction bases with no gene match: 3. The CDR3 coding sequence is TGTGCCAGCAGCTTAGACAGGGGGACTTATGGCTACACCTTC. It is translated as CASSLDRGTYGYTF.

CDR3 in DNA: TGTGCCAGCAGCTTACCGGACAGGGGGGTAGAGACCCAGTACTTC. Translation: CASSLPDRGVETQYF. The chain recombines TRBV7-2 with TRBJ2-5, with 10 bases fitting TRBD1. Germline trimming cut 2 bases from V and 4 bases from J; bases unmatched to any gene: 4. This CDR3 contains 15 residues. Germline assignment: CDR1 SGHTA and CDR2 FQGNSA.

J is TRBJ2-1 and V is TRBV2; 7 bases fit TRBD1. Germline CDR1 is SNHLY and CDR2 is FYNNEI. The V segment lost 7 bases and the J segment 2 bases; nucleotides outside the gene matches: 8. The CDR3 sequence is 15 residues long. CDR3: CASTRDRDTYNEQFF. CDR3 nucleotides: TGTGCCAGCACCCGAGACAGGGACACCTACAATGAGCAGTTCTTC.

This sequence joins TRBV3-1 (or the pseudogene TRBV3-2) and TRBJ1-4, with 8 bases lining up with TRBD1. V was clipped by 10 bases and J by 8 bases; unmatched bases: 9. The CDR3 is 13 amino acids. The germline V gene has CDR1 LGHDT and CDR2 YNNKEL (reference sequence). CDR3 region: CATAGGAGEKLFF. In nucleotides, the CDR3 is TGTGCCACCGCAGGGGGCGCGGGGGAAAAACTGTTTTTT.

About this clone itself: Other DNA sequences within the sample encode an identical CDR3. V usage is TRBV7-9 and J usage is TRBJ1-1, with 7 bases lining up with TRBD1. The V gene end was trimmed by 5 bases and the J gene end by 7 bases; junction bases not matched to a gene: 4. Germline values: CDR1 SEHNR, CDR2 FQNEAQ (reference sequence). CDR3 length equals 12 residues. CDR3 sequence reads: CASSPGTDEAFF. The CDR3, as DNA: TGTGCCAGCAGCCCCGGGACAGATGAAGCTTTCTTT.

Only a few counts were recorded for this clone. The J gene is TRBJ2-3, the V gene TRBV24-1; the match to TRBD2 covers 13 bases. Germline CDR1 KGHDR, CDR2 SFDVKD. The V and J ends lost 4 bases and 6 bases, in that order; junction bases with no gene match: 6. The CDR3 contains 16 residues. The CDR3 DNA sequence: TGTGCCACCAGTGACCCGGGACTAGCGGGAAGGGATACGCAGTATTTT. This sequence encodes CATSDPGLAGRDTQYF.

A word on this clone: In the same sample, other DNA sequences code for this CDR3. V usage is TRBV7-7 and J usage is TRBJ2-1; D is ambiguous. Trimming pared 5 bases from V and 0 bases from J, leaving 11 bases between. This CDR3 spans 15 amino acids. Germline CDR1 reads SSHAT; CDR2 reads FNYEAQ (reference sequence). CDR3 in DNA: TGTGCCAGCAGCCCTGACCGGAGCTCCTACAATGAGCAGTTCTTC. It yields the protein CASSPDRSSYNEQFF.

The chain has TRBV7-2 and TRBJ1-4; 8 positions agree with TRBD1. This CDR3 has 15 amino acids. J was trimmed by 8 bases and V by 2 bases; bases with no gene match: 7. Germline CDR1 and CDR2: SGHTA and FQGNSA. The CDR3 DNA reads TGTGCCAGCAGCTTATCGAGACAGGGGTACGAAAAACTGTTTTTT. This gives the protein CASSLSRQGYEKLFF. Full variable domain (missing parts from reference TRBV7-2 and TRBJ1-4): GAGVSQSPSNKVTEKGKDVELRCDPISGHTALYWYRQSLGQGLEFLIYFQGNSAPDKSGLPSDRFSAERTGGSVSTLTIQRTQQEDSAVYLCASSLSRQGYEKLFFGSGTQLSVL.

This clone was detected once. This chain connects TRBV7-9 to TRBJ1-1; D possibly corresponds to TRBD1 (6 bases). The CDR3 has 13 amino acids. Looked up from germline, CDR1 is SEHNR and CDR2 is FQNEAQ (reference sequence). Deletions cut 4 bases from V and 5 bases from J, with 11 bases between. CDR3 protein: CASSSQGWTEAFF. The CDR3 DNA reads as TGTGCCAGCAGCTCACAGGGTTGGACTGAAGCTTTCTTT.

The chain combines TRBV6-2 or TRBV6-3 with TRBJ2-5; possible D gene TRBD1, 6 bases. CDR3 size: 18 residues. V was cut by 2 bases and J by 5 bases, with 24 bases left in between. Germline assignment: CDR1 MNHEY and CDR2 SVGEGT. The DNA of the CDR3 is TGTGCCAGCAGTTACAGTAGTTTGGGGGCAGGGAGCAGGGAGACCCAGTACTTC. Translated, it gives CASSYSSLGAGSRETQYF.

The chain combines TRBV6-5 with TRBJ1-4; maybe TRBD1 (6 bases). This CDR3 spans 15 amino acids. CDR1 MNHEY and CDR2 SVGAGI come from the germline V gene. The V end was cut by 8 bases, the J end by 4 bases, with 17 bases between. CDR3 nucleotides: TGTGCCAGCTCCCAACGGACAGCGCTTAATGAAAAACTGTTTTTT. As protein: CASSQRTALNEKLFF.

The chain is built from TRBV25-1 and TRBJ1-2, with D maybe TRBD1 (5 bases). V lost 8 bases and J 4 bases, leaving 14 bases between the germline ends. Germline V gene data show CDR1 as MGHDK and CDR2 as SYGVNS. The CDR3 is 13 amino acids. CDR3 amino acids: CASFGGGTYGYTF. DNA for the CDR3: TGTGCCAGCTTTGGTGGGGGGACCTATGGCTACACCTTC.

V gene TRBV2 combines with J gene TRBJ2-5; 11 nucleotides align to TRBD1. Germline trimming cut 6 bases from V and 5 bases from J; bases unmatched to any gene: 5. This CDR3 comprises 14 residues. Germline V gene sequence: CDR1 SNHLY, CDR2 FYNNEI. As DNA, the CDR3 is TGTGCCAGCAGGGGACAGGGGGTAGGGGAGACCCAGTACTTC. This gives the protein CASRGQGVGETQYF. The full variable domain, completed using reference TRBV2 and TRBJ2-5, is EPEVTQTPSHQVTQMGQEVILRCVPISNHLYFYWYRQILGQKVEFLVSFYNNEISEKSEIFDDQFSVERPDGSNFTLKIRSTKLEDSAMYFCASRGQGVGETQYFGPGTRLLVL.

The CDR3 reads CASSPGTDTQYF. The CDR3 bases are TGTGCCAGCAGTCCGGGCACAGATACGCAGTATTTT. The V and J genes are TRBV28 and TRBJ2-3, with no clear D. Trimming removed 5 bases from V and 1 base from J, with 4 bases in between. CDR3 length equals 12 residues. The V gene's germline CDR1 is MDHEN and CDR2 SYDVKM.

The V gene is TRBV27, the J gene TRBJ2-6; perhaps TRBD1 as D (8 bases). Germline V CDR1 and CDR2: MNHEY, SMNVEV (reference sequence). V lost 5 bases to trimming and J lost 1 base, with 18 bases between them. The CDR3 runs 18 residues. The CDR3 DNA reads TGTGCCAGCAGTCCCTTTAACAGGGGGGGATCTGGGGCCAACGTCCTGACTTTC. Protein: CASSPFNRGGSGANVLTF.

The chain joins TRBV27 to TRBJ1-5, with 7 bases that match TRBD1. With 6 bases clipped from V and 0 bases from J, the junction kept 5 bases outside the gene matches. Germline V CDR1 and CDR2: MNHEY, SMNVEV (reference sequence). The length of the CDR3 is 15 residues. The CDR3 sequence is CASSQTGISNQPQHF. CDR3 nucleotide sequence: TGTGCCAGCAGCCAGACAGGGATTAGCAATCAGCCCCAGCATTTT.

This clone was detected only a few times. The chain links TRBV6-4 to TRBJ1-1, with D possibly matching TRBD1 (6 bases). The CDR3 sequence is 19 residues long. The germline V gene has CDR1 MRHNA and CDR2 SNTAGT. V was shortened by 0 bases and J by 4 bases, with 24 bases between the two germline ends. This chain's CDR3 is CASSDSTPVGGRVFTEAFF. The CDR3 nucleotides are TGTGCCAGCAGTGACTCGACCCCCGTCGGGGGGCGCGTGTTCACTGAAGCTTTCTTT.